This passage covers 15 T cell receptor beta chains from one sample sequenced in a study of molecular identifiers for immune sequencing clone quantification. Via MiXCR, TCRdb re-called the PCR reads, giving one row per CDR3 protein. In the table there are about 640,000 distinct CDR3 sequences, roughly 21% of which are singletons. Input material: naive CD8+ T cells from blood, with Jurkat cell RNA spiked in. Documented subset: FACS-sorted CD8+CD4-CCR7+CD45RA+ naive T cells. These receptors were collected from a human donor in good health. Some libraries in this study had Jurkat cell RNA spiked in.

This clonotype was detected only a few times. This chain connects TRBV4-1 to TRBJ1-1; tentative D call: TRBD1 (5 bases). The CDR3 loop spans 14 amino acids. CDR1 MGHRA and CDR2 YSYEKL come from the germline V gene. Trimming left V 3 bases short and J 6 bases short, with 14 bases between. The CDR3 region has the DNA TGCGCCAGCAGCCAGTCCGGGGCCACCGCTGAAGCTTTCTTT. It specifies CASSQSGATAEAFF.

The table lists this clonotype with many counts. The chain has TRBV5-5 and TRBJ2-3; D uncertain. The CDR3 extends over 15 amino acids. Germline V gene sequence: CDR1 SGHKS, CDR2 YYEKEE (reference sequence). The V end was cut by 0 bases, the J end by 0 bases, with 8 bases between. CDR3 in amino acids: CASSLELVSTDTQYF. CDR3 DNA: TGTGCCAGCAGCTTGGAATTGGTTAGCACAGATACGCAGTATTTT. The entire variable domain, with the rest obtained from reference TRBV5-5 and TRBJ2-3, is as follows: DAGVTQSPTHLIKTRGQQVTLRCSPISGHKSVSWYQQVLGQGPQFIFQYYEKEERGRGNFPDRFSARQFPNYSSELNVNALLLGDSALYLCASSLELVSTDTQYFGPGTRLTVL.

Turning to this clonotype: Compared with germline, one end of the junction differs, possibly owing to a read error. The rearrangement joins TRBV7-6 to TRBJ2-7, with D unclear. This CDR3 is built from 14 residues. Germline V gene lookup returns CDR1 SGHVS and CDR2 FNYEAQ. The CDR3 DNA is TGTGCCAGCAGCTTAGGGGTTGACACCTACGAGCAGTGCTTC. It is translated as CASSLGVDTYEQCF.

To note about this clonotype: A much larger clone is a single base away; this may be a read error. V usage is TRBV4-3 and J usage is TRBJ2-7, with a weak D call TRBD2 (5 bases). Looked up from germline, CDR1 is LGHNA and CDR2 is YSLEER. Trimming removed 0 bases from V and 2 bases from J, with 17 bases in between. This CDR3 region has 17 residues. CDR3 in amino acids: CASSQDISQRSAYEQYF. CDR3 nucleotide sequence: TGCGCCAGCAGCCAAGATATTAGTCAGCGGAGCGCCTACGAGCAGTACTTC.

Turning to this clonotype: Mismatch with germline at one junction end may stem from a read error. This chain links TRBV7-9 with TRBJ1-4, with TRBD1 identical over 8 bases. The germline gives CDR1 SEHNR, CDR2 FQNEAQ (reference sequence). This CDR3 has 18 amino acids. The CDR3 loop is CVSSLALLDRATNEKLFF. The CDR3 bases are TGTGTCAGCAGCTTAGCCCTCCTGGACAGGGCTACTAATGAAAAACTGTTTTTT.

Ten or more counts support this clonotype. J is TRBJ1-5 and V is TRBV19; 7 bases are shared with TRBD1. Germline trimming cut 6 bases from V and 3 bases from J; bases unmatched to any gene: 8. Germline assignment: CDR1 LNHDA and CDR2 SQIVND (reference sequence). The CDR3 loop spans 15 amino acids. The CDR3 protein is CASRLTGLNNQPQHF. In DNA form, the CDR3 reads TGTGCCAGTAGACTGACAGGGCTTAACAATCAGCCCCAGCATTTT. The full variable domain, completed using reference TRBV19 and TRBJ1-5, is DGGITQSPKYLFRKEGQNVTLSCEQNLNHDAMYWYRQDPGQGLRLIYYSQIVNDFQKGDIAEGYSVSREKKESFPLTVTSAQKNPTAFYLCASRLTGLNNQPQHFGDGTRLSIL.

This clonotype was picked up many times. The gene calls are TRBV5-1 and TRBJ2-7; possibly TRBD2 for D (5 bases). The CDR3 spans 14 residues. Trimming took off 0 bases at V and 3 bases at J, with 10 bases between the two ends. Germline V gene data show CDR1 as SGHRS and CDR2 as YFSETQ. The CDR3 sequence is CASSLGYGIYEQYF. The CDR3 nucleotides are TGCGCCAGCAGCTTGGGTTACGGGATCTACGAGCAGTACTTC.

A word on this clonotype: Mismatch with germline at one junction end may stem from a read error. This rearrangement joins TRBV6-5 to TRBJ2-7; D gene ambiguous. This CDR3 has 14 amino acids. The germline gives CDR1 MNHEY, CDR2 SVGAGI. CDR3 sequence: CAGSYTGSRNEQYF. CDR3 nucleotide sequence: TGTGCCGGCAGTTACACGGGTTCCAGGAACGAGCAGTACTTC.

J is TRBJ2-1 and V is TRBV13; 7 bases agree with TRBD1. The germline CDR1 and CDR2 sequences are PRHDT and FYEKMQ (reference sequence). The CDR3 extends over 15 amino acids. V shed 4 bases, J shed 7 bases, and the junction held 10 bases outside the gene matches. The CDR3 nucleotides are TGTGCCAGCAGCTCTCGACAGGGATTAGGTAATGAGCAGTTCTTC. It encodes CASSSRQGLGNEQFF. The full variable domain, its missing parts supplied by reference TRBV13 and TRBJ2-1, is AAGVIQSPRHLIKEKRETATLKCYPIPRHDTVYWYQQGPGQDPQFLISFYEKMQSDKGSIPDRFSAQQFSDYHSELNMSSLELGDSALYFCASSSRQGLGNEQFFGPGTRLTVL.

Notes on this clonotype: A read error may explain this, as a much larger clone is one base away. The chain uses TRBV27 and TRBJ1-5, with TRBD1 matching over 7 bases. J lost 4 bases, V lost 4 bases, and 4 bases had no gene match. The CDR3 covers 14 residues. Germline V gives CDR1 MNHEY, CDR2 SMNVEV (reference sequence). The CDR3 spells CASSYDRENQPQHF. DNA for the CDR3: TGTGCCAGCAGTTACGACAGGGAAAATCAGCCCCAGCATTTT.

The chain employs TRBV2 and TRBJ2-1; no clear D. V lost 3 bases and J 6 bases, leaving 9 bases between the germline ends. CDR3 length: 13 amino acids. The V gene's germline CDR1 is SNHLY and CDR2 FYNNEI. The CDR3 reads CASSDWSLNEQFF. CDR3 coding DNA: TGTGCCAGCAGTGATTGGAGCCTCAATGAGCAGTTCTTC.

About this clonotype itself: This could be a read error, since a much larger clone is one nucleotide away. The V and J genes are TRBV12-5 and TRBJ2-3; D is ambiguous. V shed 1 base and J shed 4 bases, with 21 bases lying between them. Germline CDR1 is LGHNT and CDR2 is FRNRAP. The CDR3 has 18 residues. The CDR3 loop is CASGLAATINSPPDTQYF. The CDR3 DNA is TGTGCTAGTGGTTTGGCCGCGACAATCAATAGCCCACCAGATACGCAGTATTTT.

The chain carries TRBV6-5 and TRBJ2-7; D unresolved. The germline V gene has CDR1 MNHEY and CDR2 SVGAGI. With 4 bases removed from V and 3 bases from J, the gap between germline ends came to 16 bases. CDR3 length: 15 amino acids. The CDR3 DNA sequence: TGTGCCAGCAGTTTCACACACTCAGAGGTCTACGAGCAGTACTTC. This sequence encodes CASSFTHSEVYEQYF.

With respect to this clonotype: A much larger clone sits a single nucleotide away, making a read error possible. This CDR3 is CASSIGRYTGELLF. CDR3 sequence (DNA): TGTGCCAGTAGTATTGGTCGATACACCGGGGAGCTGCTTTTT. V is TRBV19 and J is TRBJ2-2; possible D gene TRBD2, 5 bases. CDR1 is LNHDA, CDR2 SQIVND, per germline (reference sequence). This CDR3 has 14 residues. The variable domain in full, completed from reference TRBV19 and TRBJ2-2, reads DGGITQSPKYLFRKEGQNVTLSCEQNLNHDAMYWYRQDPGQGLRLIYYSQIVNDFQKGDIAEGYSVSREKKESFPLTVTSAQKNPTAFYLCASSIGRYTGELLFGEGSRLTVL.

In this sample, this clonotype turned up once. This may be a read error, as it is one base from a much larger clone. This rearrangement joins TRBV20-1 to TRBJ1-5; a possible D gene is TRBD1 (5 bases). The CDR3 is made up of 14 amino acids. Germline V lookup: CDR1 DFQATT, CDR2 SNEGSKA (reference sequence). V dropped 0 bases and J dropped 7 bases, with 13 bases sitting between them. This CDR3 reads CSARDPLGGQPQHF. For the CDR3, the DNA is TGCAGTGCTAGAGATCCCCTCGGGGGGCAGCCCCAGCATTTT.